Listed below are T cell receptor beta chains from one sample, sequenced in a study of siplizumab effects on memory and regulatory T cells. Measured with immunoSEQ multiplex PCR; TCRdb has only the in-frame clones, and not every one. The data show about 91,000 clones, around 95% seen once. Material for sequencing was naive CD4+ T cells sorted from blood. These receptors were taken from a human donor in good health. Both conserved end residues are part of each CDR3. Each record gives: CDR3 DNA, CDR3 protein, D gene, clone size, J gene, V gene, CDR3 length. The D gene is left open where the match is weak. Clone size is not always given. Where it is, it says once, few, many or a class for expanded clones.

TGTGCCAGTAGTGAGAGGAACGATGAAAAACTGTTTTTT,CASSERNDEKLFF,NA,NA,TRBJ1-4,TRBV19,13
TGCAGCGTTGGGGGGTCGGGTGAAAAACTGTTTTTT,CSVGGSGEKLFF,NA,NA,TRBJ1-4,TRBV29-1,12
TGTGCCAGCGGGGGACAGGGTGGGACTGAAGCTTTCTTT,CASGGQGGTEAFF,TRBD1,NA,TRBJ1-1,TRBV27,13
TGTGCCAGCAGTTCGTTCAGGGCCAACATGAACACTGAAGCTTTCTTT,CASSSFRANMNTEAFF,NA,once,TRBJ1-1,TRBV5-6,16
TGTGCCAGCAGCCCAAGCGGGGGGCCCTACGAGCAGTACTTC,CASSPSGGPYEQYF,TRBD2,NA,TRBJ2-7,TRBV11-2,14
TGTGCCAGCAGCCCCGGACTAGCTTCCTACGAGCAGTACTTC,CASSPGLASYEQYF,TRBD2,NA,TRBJ2-7,TRBV9,14
TGTGCCAGCAGCTTCCTCAGTTCCACCGGGGAGCTGTTTTTT,CASSFLSSTGELFF,NA,NA,TRBJ2-2,TRBV11-3,14
TGTGCCAGCAGCTGGGGTAGAGAGGGCGAGCAGTACTTC,CASSWGREGEQYF,NA,NA,TRBJ2-7,TRBV5-5,13
TGTGCCAGCAGCCCCAGACTAGCGGGGTCCCACAATGAGCAGTTCTTC,CASSPRLAGSHNEQFF,TRBD2,NA,TRBJ2-1,TRBV7-7,16
TGTGCCAGCAGCTTATTCTATGGGACGGTCCCTGGCGAGCAGTACTTC,CASSLFYGTVPGEQYF,NA,NA,TRBJ2-7,TRBV7-2,16
TGTGCCAGCAGTCGACCTGCAGCGACCCAGTACTTC,CASSRPAATQYF,NA,once,TRBJ2-5,TRBV6-5,12
TGTGCCAGCAGCCAAGAGGGACGGGGGACCCCCAATGAGCAGTTCTTC,CASSQEGRGTPNEQFF,NA,NA,TRBJ2-1,TRBV4-2,16
TGTGCCAGCAGCCGGTTTACTGGGGCCAACGTCCTGACTTTC,CASSRFTGANVLTF,NA,once,TRBJ2-6,TRBV9,14
TGTGCCAGTAGTAAGGGAGACAGGGTGCCGCCTAACTATGGCTACACCTTC,CASSKGDRVPPNYGYTF,TRBD1,NA,TRBJ1-2,TRBV19,17
TGTGCCAGCAGCGTAGATGGTGGGGCTTGGCGGGAGACCCAGTACTTC,CASSVDGGAWRETQYF,NA,NA,TRBJ2-5,TRBV9,16
TGTGCCAGCTCACCACCGACAGGGGGCGCAAACTATGGCTACACCTTC,CASSPPTGGANYGYTF,TRBD1,once,TRBJ1-2,TRBV18,16
TGCAGCGCCGGACAGGGGGGTGGCTACACCTTC,CSAGQGGGYTF,TRBD1,NA,TRBJ1-2,TRBV29-1,11
TGCGCCAGCAGCTTGGCCTTTATAGACAGGGGCAAAAACATTCAGTACTTC,CASSLAFIDRGKNIQYF,TRBD1,NA,TRBJ2-4,TRBV5-1,17
TGTGCCAGCAGTCCTGCCTCTGGCGGCTACACCTTC,CASSPASGGYTF,NA,NA,TRBJ1-2,TRBV27,12
TGCGCCAGCAGCTTGGGCGACTTGGGGGATACGCAGTATTTT,CASSLGDLGDTQYF,NA,NA,TRBJ2-3,TRBV5-1,14
TGTGCTAGTGGTTTGGTACTCACAGGGATCGCAGATACGCAGTATTTT,CASGLVLTGIADTQYF,NA,NA,TRBJ2-3,TRBV12-5,16
TGTGCCAGCACCGTCAGACAGGGTAACTATGGCTACACCTTC,CASTVRQGNYGYTF,TRBD1,NA,TRBJ1-2,TRBV6-6,14